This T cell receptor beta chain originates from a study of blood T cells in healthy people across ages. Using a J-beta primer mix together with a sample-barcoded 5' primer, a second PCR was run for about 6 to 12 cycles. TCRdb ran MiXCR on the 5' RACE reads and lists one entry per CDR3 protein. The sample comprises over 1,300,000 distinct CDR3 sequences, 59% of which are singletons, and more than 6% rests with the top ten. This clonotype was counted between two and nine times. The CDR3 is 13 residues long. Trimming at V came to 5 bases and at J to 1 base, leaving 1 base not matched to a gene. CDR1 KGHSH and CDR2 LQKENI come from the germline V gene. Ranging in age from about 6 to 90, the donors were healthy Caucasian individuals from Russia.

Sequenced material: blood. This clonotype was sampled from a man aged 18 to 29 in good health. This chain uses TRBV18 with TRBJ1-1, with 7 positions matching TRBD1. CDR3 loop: CASSNRGNTEAFF. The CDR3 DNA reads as TGTGCCAGCTCAAACAGGGGGAACACTGAAGCTTTCTTT.